The entry below describes one T cell receptor (beta chain). Antigen: not known. These data come from a study of cytomegalovirus exposure and HLA in healthy donors. Study-level findings and limits: In a later analysis, an Asian-associated ancestry cluster reportedly showed fewer N-insertions than the 666-donor mean. As was reported, the HLA-A and HLA-B alleles of most subjects were accurately predicted from TCR beta sequences. In an earlier analysis, most TCR beta V segments were productive about 87% or about 30% of the time. Analysis performed later showed TCR beta chains linked to HLA being more clonally expanded than equally common others.

The PCR was carried out with 60 Vbeta primers and 13 Jbeta primers. Assay: immunoSEQ multiplex PCR; the TCRdb copy retains only in-frame clones and omits some. This table holds roughly 200,000 clones, roughly four fifths found once. This TCR was sampled from a woman in her 30s in good health and CMV-seropositive. Sequencing was carried out using PBMCs.

CDR3 DNA sequence: TGTGCCAGCAGCTTAGCTCTCCCTGACCGAGGAGGCGGCTACACCTTC. This sequence encodes CASSLALPDRGGGYTF. V gene TRBV7-8 combines with J gene TRBJ1-2; D uncertain. V was clipped by 0 bases and J by 8 bases, with 19 bases between them. Looked up from germline, CDR1 is SGHVS and CDR2 is FQNEAQ. CDR3 length: 16 residues.